A selection of T cell receptor beta chains follows, all from one sample in a study of blood T cell repertoires in COVID-19. This table comes from immunoSEQ multiplex PCR, and its TCRdb copy is limited to in-frame clones, with some not included. The sample consists of some 210,000 clones, approximately 80% of them appearing once. Source material: peripheral blood. Receptor source: a human donor in a cohort sampled during active COVID-19. CDR3s include the opening cysteine and the closing phenylalanine or tryptophan. The D gene is left open where the match is weak. Rows may omit the clone size; those that give it use once, few, many or a size class.

J gene: TRBJ2-3
clone size: NA
V gene: TRBV2
D gene: NA
CDR3 DNA: TGTGCCAGCACCGAATTCCCCGGGGGCACAGATACGCAGTATTTT
CDR3 protein: CASTEFPGGTDTQYF

J gene: TRBJ2-7
clone size: NA
V gene: TRBV5-5
D gene: NA
CDR3 DNA: TGTGCCAGCAGTCCCCTGAGCGGAGCTTATGGCGAGCAGTACTTC
CDR3 protein: CASSPLSGAYGEQYF

J gene: TRBJ1-2
clone size: NA
V gene: TRBV12-3/TRBV12-4
D gene: NA
CDR3 DNA: TGTGCCAGCAGTTTAGCGTGGACAGATGGCTACACCTTC
CDR3 protein: CASSLAWTDGYTF

J gene: TRBJ2-3
clone size: NA
V gene: TRBV5-4
D gene: TRBD1
CDR3 DNA: TGTGCCAGCAGCTCCTGGGTAGGACAGGAGATAGATACGCAGTATTTT
CDR3 protein: CASSSWVGQEIDTQYF

J gene: TRBJ1-1
clone size: few
V gene: TRBV25-1
D gene: TRBD1
CDR3 DNA: TGTGCCAGCAGTGGCCTGACAGGGCCCGGCACTGAAGCTTTCTTT
CDR3 protein: CASSGLTGPGTEAFF

J gene: TRBJ1-4
clone size: NA
V gene: TRBV12-3/TRBV12-4
D gene: NA
CDR3 DNA: TGTGCCAGCAGCCAAGGACAGTCCCAAAAACTGTTTTTT
CDR3 protein: CASSQGQSQKLFF

J gene: TRBJ1-1
clone size: NA
V gene: TRBV19
D gene: NA
CDR3 DNA: TGTGCCAGTGGGAGGTCGGAGAACACTGAAGCTTTCTTT
CDR3 protein: CASGRSENTEAFF

J gene: TRBJ1-1
clone size: NA
V gene: TRBV30
D gene: TRBD1
CDR3 DNA: TGTGCCTGTTACTCAGGACAGGGGGAGACTGAAGCTTTCTTT
CDR3 protein: CACYSGQGETEAFF

J gene: TRBJ1-4
clone size: NA
V gene: TRBV15
D gene: NA
CDR3 DNA: TGTGCCACCAGAGATTCACAGGACGTTAGGGAAAAACTGTTTTTT
CDR3 protein: CATRDSQDVREKLFF

J gene: TRBJ1-2
clone size: NA
V gene: TRBV9
D gene: NA
CDR3 DNA: TGTGCCAGCAGCGTAGGGCAGGGGAACTATGGCTACACCTTC
CDR3 protein: CASSVGQGNYGYTF

J gene: TRBJ2-1
clone size: NA
V gene: TRBV7-3
D gene: NA
CDR3 DNA: TGTGCCAGCAGCTTATACCCGAGGAGCTCCTACAATGAGCAGTTCTTC
CDR3 protein: CASSLYPRSSYNEQFF

J gene: TRBJ2-3
clone size: NA
V gene: TRBV7-8
D gene: TRBD2
CDR3 DNA: TGTGCCAGCAGCTTAGCGATAGCGGGGGCCACAGATACGCAGTATTTT
CDR3 protein: CASSLAIAGATDTQYF

J gene: TRBJ2-2
clone size: NA
V gene: TRBV9
D gene: TRBD2
CDR3 DNA: TGTGCCAGCAGCCTTACTAGCGGGGGGGGCACCGGGGAGCTGTTTTTT
CDR3 protein: CASSLTSGGGTGELFF

J gene: TRBJ2-1
clone size: NA
V gene: TRBV28
D gene: TRBD2
CDR3 DNA: TGTGCCAGCAGTTTAGGCGGGAGTTACAATGAGCAGTTCTTC
CDR3 protein: CASSLGGSYNEQFF

J gene: TRBJ1-6
clone size: NA
V gene: TRBV10-2
D gene: NA
CDR3 DNA: TGCGCCAGCAGTGAGTGGACATATGCCCTCCACTTT
CDR3 protein: CASSEWTYALHF

J gene: TRBJ1-2
clone size: NA
V gene: TRBV29-1
D gene: TRBD1
CDR3 DNA: TGCAGCGTCGAAGAGTACAGGACAGGGAACGGCTACACCTTC
CDR3 protein: CSVEEYRTGNGYTF

J gene: TRBJ2-6
clone size: NA
V gene: TRBV4-1
D gene: NA
CDR3 DNA: TGCGCCAGCAGCCCGATTCAGGCCGGGGCCAACGTCCTGACTTTC
CDR3 protein: CASSPIQAGANVLTF